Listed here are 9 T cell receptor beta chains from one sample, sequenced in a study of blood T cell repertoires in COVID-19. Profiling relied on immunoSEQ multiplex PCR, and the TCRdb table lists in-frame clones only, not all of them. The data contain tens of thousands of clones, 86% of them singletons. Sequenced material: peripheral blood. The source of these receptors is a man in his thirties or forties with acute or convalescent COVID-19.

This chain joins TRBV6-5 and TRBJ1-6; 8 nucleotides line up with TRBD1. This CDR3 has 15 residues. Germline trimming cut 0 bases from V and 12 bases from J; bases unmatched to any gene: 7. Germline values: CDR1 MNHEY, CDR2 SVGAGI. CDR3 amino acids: CASSYSDRQGQPLHF. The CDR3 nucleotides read TGTGCCAGCAGTTACTCGGATCGACAGGGGCAACCCCTCCACTTT.

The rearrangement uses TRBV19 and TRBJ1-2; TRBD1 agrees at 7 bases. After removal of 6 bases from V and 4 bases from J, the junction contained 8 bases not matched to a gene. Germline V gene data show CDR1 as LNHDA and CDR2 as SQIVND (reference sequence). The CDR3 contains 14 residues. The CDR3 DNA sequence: TGTGCCAGTAGACCCGGGACAGACCTCTATGGCTACACCTTC. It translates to CASRPGTDLYGYTF. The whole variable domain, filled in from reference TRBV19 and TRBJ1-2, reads DGGITQSPKYLFRKEGQNVTLSCEQNLNHDAMYWYRQDPGQGLRLIYYSQIVNDFQKGDIAEGYSVSREKKESFPLTVTSAQKNPTAFYLCASRPGTDLYGYTFGSGTRLTVV.

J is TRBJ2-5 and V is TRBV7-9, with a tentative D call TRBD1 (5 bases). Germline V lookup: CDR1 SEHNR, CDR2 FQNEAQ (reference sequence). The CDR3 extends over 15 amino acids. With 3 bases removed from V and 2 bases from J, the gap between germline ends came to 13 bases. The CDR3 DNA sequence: TGTGCCAGCAGCTTGATTACCACAGGACAAGAGACCCAGTACTTC. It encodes CASSLITTGQETQYF.

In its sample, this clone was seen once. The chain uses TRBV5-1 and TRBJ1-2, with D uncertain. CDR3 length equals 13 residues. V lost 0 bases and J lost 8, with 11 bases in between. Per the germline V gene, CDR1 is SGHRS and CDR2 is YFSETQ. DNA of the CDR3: TGCGCCAGCAGCTTGGCTTGGCTCGGGGGCTACACCTTC. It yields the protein CASSLAWLGGYTF. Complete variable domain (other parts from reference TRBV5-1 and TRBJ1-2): KAGVTQTPRYLIKTRGQQVTLSCSPISGHRSVSWYQQTPGQGLQFLFEYFSETQRNKGNFPGRFSGRQFSNSRSEMNVSTLELGDSALYLCASSLAWLGGYTFGSGTRLTVV.

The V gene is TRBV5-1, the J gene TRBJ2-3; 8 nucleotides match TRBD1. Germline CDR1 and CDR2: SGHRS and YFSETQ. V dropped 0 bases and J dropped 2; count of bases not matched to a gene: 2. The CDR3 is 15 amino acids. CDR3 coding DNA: TGCGCCAGCAGCTTGGAGGGACAGGACACAGATACGCAGTATTTT. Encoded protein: CASSLEGQDTDTQYF.

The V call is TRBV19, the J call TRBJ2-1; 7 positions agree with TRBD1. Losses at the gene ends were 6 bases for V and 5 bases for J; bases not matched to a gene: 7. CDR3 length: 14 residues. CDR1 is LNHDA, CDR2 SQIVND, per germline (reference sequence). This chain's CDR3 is CASSTWDSDNEQFF. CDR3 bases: TGTGCCAGTAGCACGTGGGACAGCGACAATGAGCAGTTCTTC.

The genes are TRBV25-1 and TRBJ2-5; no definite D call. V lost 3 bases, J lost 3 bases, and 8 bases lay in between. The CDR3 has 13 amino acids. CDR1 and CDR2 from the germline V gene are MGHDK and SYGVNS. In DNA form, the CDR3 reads TGTGCCAGCAGTGACGGAGTAGAAGAGACCCAGTACTTC. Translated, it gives CASSDGVEETQYF.

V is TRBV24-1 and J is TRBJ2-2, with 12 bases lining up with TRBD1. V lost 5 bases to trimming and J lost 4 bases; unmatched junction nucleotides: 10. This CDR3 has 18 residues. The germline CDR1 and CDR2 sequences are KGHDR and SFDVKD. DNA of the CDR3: TGTGCCACCAGTGGATTACCCCGGGACAGGGGGCGCACCGGGGAGCTGTTTTTT. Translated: CATSGLPRDRGRTGELFF.

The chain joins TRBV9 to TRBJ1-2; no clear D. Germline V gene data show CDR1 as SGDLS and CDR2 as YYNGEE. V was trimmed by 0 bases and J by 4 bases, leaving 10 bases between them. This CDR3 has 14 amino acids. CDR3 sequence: CASSVDISGYGYTF. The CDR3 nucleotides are TGTGCCAGCAGCGTAGACATTTCAGGCTATGGCTACACCTTC.